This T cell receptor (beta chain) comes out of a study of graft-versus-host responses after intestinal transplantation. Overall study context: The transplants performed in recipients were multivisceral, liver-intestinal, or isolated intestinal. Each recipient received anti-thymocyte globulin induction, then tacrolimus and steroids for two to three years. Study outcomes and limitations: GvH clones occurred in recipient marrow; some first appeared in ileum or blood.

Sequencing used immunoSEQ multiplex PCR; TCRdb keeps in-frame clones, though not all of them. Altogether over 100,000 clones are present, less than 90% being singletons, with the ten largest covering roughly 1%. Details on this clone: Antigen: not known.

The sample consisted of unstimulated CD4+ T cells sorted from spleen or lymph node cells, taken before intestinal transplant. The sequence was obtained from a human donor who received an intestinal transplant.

CDR3 nucleotides: TGTGCCAGCAGCTACAGGGACCTTCACTACAATGAGCAGTTCTTC. Protein product: CASSYRDLHYNEQFF. This chain joins TRBV7-9 and TRBJ2-1, with TRBD1 as a possible D gene (6 bases). The CDR3 consists of 15 residues. V lost 4 bases to trimming and J lost 3 bases, with 13 bases between them. Germline V gives CDR1 SEHNR, CDR2 FQNEAQ (reference sequence).